This T cell receptor (beta chain) came from a study of OX40 agonist ivuxolimab in advanced cancers. Study background: Six ivuxolimab dose levels, 0.01 to 10 mg/kg, were given intravenously every 2 weeks.

This table comes from immunoSEQ multiplex PCR, and its TCRdb copy is limited to in-frame clones, with some not included. The sample has fewer than 55,000 clones, about 86% seen once. J lost 5 bases, V lost 5 bases, and 5 bases had no gene match. The CDR3 is 13 amino acids. Germline V CDR1 and CDR2: SEHNR, FQNEAQ (reference sequence). This rearrangement joins TRBV7-9 to TRBJ2-5, with 7 bases lining up with TRBD2. Here the sequenced sample was CD4+ or CD8+ T cells sorted from blood, taken in a trial of the OX40 agonist ivuxolimab. This TCR came from an adult with an advanced solid tumor such as melanoma, head and neck, liver or kidney cancer. CDR3 sequence (DNA): TGTGCCAGCAGCGTGACTAGCCTGGAGACCCAGTACTTC. Translating it yields CASSVTSLETQYF.